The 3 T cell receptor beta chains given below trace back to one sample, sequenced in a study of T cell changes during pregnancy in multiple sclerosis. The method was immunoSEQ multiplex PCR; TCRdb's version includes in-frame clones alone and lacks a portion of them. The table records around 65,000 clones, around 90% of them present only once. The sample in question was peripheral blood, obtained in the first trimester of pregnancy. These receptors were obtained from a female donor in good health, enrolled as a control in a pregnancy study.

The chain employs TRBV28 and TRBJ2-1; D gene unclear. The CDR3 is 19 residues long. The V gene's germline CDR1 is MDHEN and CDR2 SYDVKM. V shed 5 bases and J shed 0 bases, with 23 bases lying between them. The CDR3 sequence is CASSPLLTPMASSYNEQFF. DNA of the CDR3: TGTGCCAGCAGTCCCCTTTTGACTCCAATGGCGAGCTCCTACAATGAGCAGTTCTTC.

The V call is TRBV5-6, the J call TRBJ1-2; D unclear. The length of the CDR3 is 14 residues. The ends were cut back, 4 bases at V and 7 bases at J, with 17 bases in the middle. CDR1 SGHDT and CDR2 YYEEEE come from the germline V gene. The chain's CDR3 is CASSPRQIHAGYTF. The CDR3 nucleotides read TGTGCCAGCAGCCCCAGACAAATACATGCTGGCTACACCTTC.

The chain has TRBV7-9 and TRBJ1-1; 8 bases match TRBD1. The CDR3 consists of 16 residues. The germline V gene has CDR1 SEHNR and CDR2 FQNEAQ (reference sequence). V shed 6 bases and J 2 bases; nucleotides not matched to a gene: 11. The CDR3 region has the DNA TGTGCCAGCAGTTTGAGATGGGGACAGGCAAACACTGAAGCTTTCTTT. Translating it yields CASSLRWGQANTEAFF.